This TCR beta chain was obtained from a study of T cells expressing NK-cell markers. For this clonotype: Antigen unknown.

From its re-call of the 5' RACE reads, TCRdb lists each CDR3 protein once, without DNA. Its clone listing holds hundreds of thousands of distinct CDR3 sequences. General study findings and limits: Expanded NKG2C+ T cell clones were not confirmed as HCMV-specific. These same clonotypes (in several donors) also led the CD3+CD56-NKG2C+ fraction.

Sequenced: blood T cells: a sorted CD56 or NKG2C T cell subset, CD4+ or CD8+ T cells, or bulk PBMC T cells (not recorded which). The clonotype comes from a woman between 18 and 70 years old in good health.

CDR3 amino acids: CASIPQGVANYGYTF. This chain joins TRBV12-3 or TRBV12-4 and TRBJ1-2; TCRdb reports TRBD1, a call that lacks DNA to check it against. CDR3 length: 15 amino acids.